These T cell receptor beta chains were read from a single sample in a study of blood T cell repertoires in COVID-19. Sequenced by immunoSEQ multiplex PCR; TCRdb stores in-frame clones only, minus some. The sample holds some 300,000 clones, around 88% seen once. Sequenced input: peripheral blood. The receptors were sampled from a woman aged 25-40 years who had recovered from COVID-19. CDR3s leave out the opening cysteine and the closing phenylalanine or tryptophan. The order of the fields is V gene, J gene, CDR3 protein.

v_call: TRBV4-2; j_call: TRBJ1-4; cdr3_aa: ASSPSQGKHEKLF
v_call: TRBV28; j_call: TRBJ2-7; cdr3_aa: ASSLPLADQY
v_call: TRBV3-1/TRBV3-2; j_call: TRBJ1-5; cdr3_aa: ASSQDRNQPQH
v_call: TRBV6-5; j_call: TRBJ2-3; cdr3_aa: ASMRERATDTQY
v_call: TRBV19; j_call: TRBJ2-7; cdr3_aa: ASRASGFYEQY
v_call: TRBV30; j_call: TRBJ2-2; cdr3_aa: AWTRGTVANTGELF
v_call: TRBV6-1; j_call: TRBJ1-1; cdr3_aa: ASSDVSQGTEAF
v_call: TRBV5-1; j_call: TRBJ1-6; cdr3_aa: ASRYGDSPLH
v_call: TRBV28; j_call: TRBJ1-5; cdr3_aa: ASSLGHRVQPQH
v_call: TRBV15; j_call: TRBJ2-1; cdr3_aa: ATSRDTGSSYNEQF
v_call: TRBV2; j_call: TRBJ1-6; cdr3_aa: ASSERGTGLSPLH
v_call: TRBV7-9; j_call: TRBJ1-6; cdr3_aa: ASIPMGGVSPLH
v_call: TRBV28; j_call: TRBJ2-1; cdr3_aa: ASSLNRIAYNEQF
v_call: TRBV2; j_call: TRBJ1-4; cdr3_aa: ASSEILLATNEKLF
v_call: TRBV28; j_call: TRBJ2-7; cdr3_aa: ASSLGRGASYEQY
v_call: TRBV6-1; j_call: TRBJ1-4; cdr3_aa: ASSDGENEKLF
v_call: TRBV27; j_call: TRBJ1-1; cdr3_aa: ASRSGFLEAF
v_call: TRBV19; j_call: TRBJ1-5; cdr3_aa: ATRQGASNQPQH
v_call: TRBV15; j_call: TRBJ1-2; cdr3_aa: ATSRDRGGYGYT
v_call: TRBV3-1/TRBV3-2; j_call: TRBJ1-6; cdr3_aa: ASSQDRGQGSPLH
v_call: TRBV7-9; j_call: TRBJ2-7; cdr3_aa: ASSAGQSSYEQY